This T cell receptor (beta chain) emerged from a study of Graves' ophthalmopathy and Graves' hyperthyroidism. Researchers classed hyperthyroidism as stable given no ophthalmopathy within 18 months of follow-up. The diagnostic workup employed clinical symptoms, serum thyroxine, TRAb, thyroid ultrasound and orbital computed tomography. The V gene's germline CDR1 is LNHNV and CDR2 YYDKDF (reference sequence). V dropped 4 bases and J dropped 5; count of bases not matched to a gene: 7. CDR3 length: 14 amino acids. Amplified TCR beta CDR3 regions were obtained using RNA transcripts as template. An initial RT-PCR round employing HTBI primers preceded a second-round multiplex PCR. From the multiplex PCR reads, TCRdb called clonotypes with MiXCR, one entry per CDR3 protein. Of 500,000 to 700,000 distinct CDR3 sequences listed, over 20% are singletons.

This rearrangement joins TRBV15 to TRBJ2-7; 8 positions agree with TRBD1. The source of this sequence is a woman younger than 35 with stable Graves' hyperthyroidism. Some clones in this sample may be carry-over from other donors' samples. Sequenced: peripheral blood. CDR3 sequence: CATSTHRTGNEQYF. The CDR3 nucleotides read TGTGCCACCAGCACACACCGGACAGGGAACGAGCAGTACTTC.